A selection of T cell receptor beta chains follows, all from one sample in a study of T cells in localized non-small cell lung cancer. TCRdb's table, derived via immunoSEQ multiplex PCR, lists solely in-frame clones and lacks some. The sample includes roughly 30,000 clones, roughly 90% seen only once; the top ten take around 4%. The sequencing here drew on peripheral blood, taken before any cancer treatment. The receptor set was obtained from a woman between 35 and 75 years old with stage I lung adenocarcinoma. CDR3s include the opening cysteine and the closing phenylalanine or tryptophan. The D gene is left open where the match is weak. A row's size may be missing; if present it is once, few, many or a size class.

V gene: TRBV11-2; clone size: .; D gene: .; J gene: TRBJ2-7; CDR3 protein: CASSLVTGRGSYEQYF; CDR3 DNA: TGTGCCAGCAGCTTAGTTACAGGCAGAGGCTCCTACGAGCAGTACTTC
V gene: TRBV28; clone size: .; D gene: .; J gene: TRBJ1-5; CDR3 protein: CASSYPRNQPQHF; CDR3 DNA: TGTGCCAGCTCCTACCCGAGGAACCAGCCCCAGCATTTT
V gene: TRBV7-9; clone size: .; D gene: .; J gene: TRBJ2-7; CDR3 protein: CASSPPISSYEQYF; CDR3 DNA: TGTGCCAGCAGCCCCCCTATCAGCTCCTACGAGCAGTACTTC
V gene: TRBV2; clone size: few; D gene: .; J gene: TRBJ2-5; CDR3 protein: CASSDPLRGWETQYF; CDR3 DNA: TGTGCCAGCAGTGATCCCTTGCGGGGTTGGGAGACCCAGTACTTC
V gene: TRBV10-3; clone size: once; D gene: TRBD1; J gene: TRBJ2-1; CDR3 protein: CAISGQGTYNEQFF; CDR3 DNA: TGTGCCATCTCCGGACAGGGGACCTACAATGAGCAGTTCTTC
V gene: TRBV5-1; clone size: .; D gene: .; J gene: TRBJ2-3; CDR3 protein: CASSLAGGQSTDTQYF; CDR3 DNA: TGCGCCAGCAGCTTGGCGGGCGGACAGAGCACAGATACGCAGTATTTT
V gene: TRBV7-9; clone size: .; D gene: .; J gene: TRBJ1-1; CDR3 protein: CASSLAPGNTEAFF; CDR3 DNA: TGTGCCAGCAGCTTAGCTCCGGGGAACACTGAAGCTTTCTTT
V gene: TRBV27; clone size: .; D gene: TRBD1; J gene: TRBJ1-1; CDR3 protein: CASSLSAGGRTEAFF; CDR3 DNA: TGTGCCAGCAGTTTATCCGCAGGGGGGAGGACTGAAGCTTTCTTT
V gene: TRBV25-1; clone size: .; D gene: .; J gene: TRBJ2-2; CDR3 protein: CASKSSETPYTGELFF; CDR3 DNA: TGTGCCAGCAAGTCGTCGGAGACACCCTACACCGGGGAGCTGTTTTTT
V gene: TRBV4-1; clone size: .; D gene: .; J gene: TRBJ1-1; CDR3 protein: CASSPVGANTEAFF; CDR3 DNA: TGCGCCAGCAGCCCAGTAGGTGCGAACACTGAAGCTTTCTTT
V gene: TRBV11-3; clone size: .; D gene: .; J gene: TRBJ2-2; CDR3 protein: CASSLGGQRSGGELFF; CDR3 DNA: TGTGCCAGCAGCTTAGGTGGACAGCGCAGCGGCGGGGAGCTGTTTTTT
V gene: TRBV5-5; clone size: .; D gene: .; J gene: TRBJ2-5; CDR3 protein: CASSLFIEGRETQYF; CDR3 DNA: TGTGCCAGCAGCTTGTTTATTGAGGGGCGGGAGACCCAGTACTTC
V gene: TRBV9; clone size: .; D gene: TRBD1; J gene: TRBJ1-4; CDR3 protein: CASSAGQGPTNEKLFF; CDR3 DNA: TGTGCCAGCAGCGCAGGACAGGGGCCAACTAATGAAAAACTGTTTTTT
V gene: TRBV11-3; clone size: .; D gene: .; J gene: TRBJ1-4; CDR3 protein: CASSPATATNEKLFF; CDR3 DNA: TGTGCCAGCAGCCCAGCGACGGCAACTAATGAAAAACTGTTTTTT
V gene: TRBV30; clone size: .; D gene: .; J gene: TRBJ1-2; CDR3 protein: CASTRPKGYGYTF; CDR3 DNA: TGTGCCTCCACACGACCCAAAGGGTATGGCTACACCTTC
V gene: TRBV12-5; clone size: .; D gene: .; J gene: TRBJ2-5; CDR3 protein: CASAYIGGPIETQYF; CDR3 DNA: TGTGCTAGTGCCTATATCGGGGGTCCGATAGAGACCCAGTACTTC
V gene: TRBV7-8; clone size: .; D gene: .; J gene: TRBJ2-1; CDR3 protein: CASTKGGGQYNEQFF; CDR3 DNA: TGTGCCAGCACTAAAGGCGGGGGACAATACAATGAGCAGTTCTTC
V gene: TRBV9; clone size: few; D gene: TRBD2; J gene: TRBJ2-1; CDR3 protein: CASSPSGTSRDEQFF; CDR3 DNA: TGTGCCAGCAGCCCATCCGGGACTAGTCGGGATGAGCAGTTCTTC
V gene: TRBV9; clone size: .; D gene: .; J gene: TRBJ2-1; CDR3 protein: CASSVEWRGYNEQFF; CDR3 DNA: TGTGCCAGCAGCGTAGAGTGGCGGGGATACAATGAGCAGTTCTTC
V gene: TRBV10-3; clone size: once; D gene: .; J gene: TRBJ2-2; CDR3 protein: CAISESPGAGELFF; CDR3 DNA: TGTGCCATCAGTGAGTCGCCCGGGGCCGGGGAGCTGTTTTTT
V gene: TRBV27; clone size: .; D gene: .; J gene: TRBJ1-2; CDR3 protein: CASSLEGQTGGYTF; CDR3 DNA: TGTGCCAGCAGTTTAGAAGGACAGACGGGGGGCTACACCTTC
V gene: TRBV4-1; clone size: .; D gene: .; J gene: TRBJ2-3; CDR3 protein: CASSQEGVRDPQYF; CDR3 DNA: TGCGCCAGCAGCCAAGAGGGGGTCCGGGACCCCCAGTATTTT
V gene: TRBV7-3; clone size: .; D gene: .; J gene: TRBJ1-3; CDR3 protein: CASSLTGGSGNTIYF; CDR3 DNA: TGTGCCAGCAGCTTAACAGGGGGCTCTGGAAACACCATATATTTT
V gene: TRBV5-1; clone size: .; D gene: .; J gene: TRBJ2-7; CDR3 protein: CASSWGPGQSYEQYF; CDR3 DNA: TGCGCCAGCAGCTGGGGACCGGGACAATCCTACGAGCAGTACTTC
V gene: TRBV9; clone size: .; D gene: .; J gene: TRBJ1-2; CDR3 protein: CASSVGGAGYGYTF; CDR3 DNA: TGTGCCAGCAGCGTTGGGGGCGCTGGCTATGGCTACACCTTC
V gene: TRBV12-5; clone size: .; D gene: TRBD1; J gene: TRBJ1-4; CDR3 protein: CASGLGQGNEKLFF; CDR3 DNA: TGTGCTAGTGGTTTGGGACAGGGGAATGAAAAACTGTTTTTT
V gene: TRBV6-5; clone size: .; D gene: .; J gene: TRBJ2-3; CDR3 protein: CASSYSVSADTQYF; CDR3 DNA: TGTGCCAGCAGTTACTCTGTCTCCGCAGATACGCAGTATTTT
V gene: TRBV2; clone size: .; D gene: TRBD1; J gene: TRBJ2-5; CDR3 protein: CASSELTGIGETQYF; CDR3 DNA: TGTGCCAGCAGTGAATTGACAGGGATTGGGGAGACCCAGTACTTC
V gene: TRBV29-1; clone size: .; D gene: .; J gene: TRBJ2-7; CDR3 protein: CSVDGSSYEQYF; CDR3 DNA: TGCAGCGTTGACGGGAGCTCCTACGAGCAGTACTTC
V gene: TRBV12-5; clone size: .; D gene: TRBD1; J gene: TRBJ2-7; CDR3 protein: CASGLGQGDEQYF; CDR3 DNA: TGTGCTAGTGGTTTGGGACAGGGAGACGAGCAGTACTTC
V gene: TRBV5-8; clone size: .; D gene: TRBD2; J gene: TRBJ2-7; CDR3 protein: CASSSGTRKSEQYF; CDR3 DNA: TGTGCCAGCAGTTCCGGGACTAGGAAGTCCGAGCAGTACTTC
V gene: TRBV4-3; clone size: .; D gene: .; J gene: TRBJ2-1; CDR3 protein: CASSHRESSYNEQFF; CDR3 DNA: TGCGCCAGCAGCCACAGGGAGAGCTCCTACAATGAGCAGTTCTTC
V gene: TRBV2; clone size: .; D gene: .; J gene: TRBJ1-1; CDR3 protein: CASRGEGYNTEAFF; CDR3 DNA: TGTGCCAGCAGGGGAGAGGGATATAACACTGAAGCTTTCTTT
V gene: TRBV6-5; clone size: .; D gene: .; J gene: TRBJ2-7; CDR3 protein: CASTPQGYSYEQYF; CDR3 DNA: TGTGCCAGCACCCCACAGGGCTACTCCTACGAGCAGTACTTC
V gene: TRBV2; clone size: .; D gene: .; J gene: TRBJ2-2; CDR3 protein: CARRGTERNTGELFF; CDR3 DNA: TGTGCTCGGCGAGGGACGGAGCGTAACACCGGGGAGCTGTTTTTT
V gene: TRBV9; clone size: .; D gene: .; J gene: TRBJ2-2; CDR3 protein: CASSVGSPGELFF; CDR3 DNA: TGTGCCAGCAGCGTAGGGTCCCCCGGGGAGCTGTTTTTT